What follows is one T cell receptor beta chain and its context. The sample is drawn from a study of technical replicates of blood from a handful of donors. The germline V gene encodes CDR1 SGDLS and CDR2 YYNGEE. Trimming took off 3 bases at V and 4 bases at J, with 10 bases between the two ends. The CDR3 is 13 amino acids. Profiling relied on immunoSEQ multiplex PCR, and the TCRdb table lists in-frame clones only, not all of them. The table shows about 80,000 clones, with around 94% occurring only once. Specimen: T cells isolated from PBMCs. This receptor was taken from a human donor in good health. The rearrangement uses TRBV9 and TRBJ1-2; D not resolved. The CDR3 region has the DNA TGTGCCAGCAGCGCGGGAGCAGGCTATGGCTACACCTTC. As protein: CASSAGAGYGYTF.